The present T cell receptor beta chain was sequenced within a study of blood T cell repertoires in COVID-19. Method: immunoSEQ multiplex PCR; TCRdb's copy keeps in-frame clones and lacks some. The sample yields about 170,000 clones, 74% seen once. V was pared by 4 bases and J by 4 bases, with 15 bases between. The CDR3 totals 15 residues. CDR1 SGHTA and CDR2 FQGNSA come from the germline V gene. This receptor was taken from a woman older than 75 with acute or convalescent COVID-19. The sequenced sample consisted of peripheral blood. This chain joins TRBV7-2 and TRBJ2-3; the D gene is possibly TRBD2 (6 bases). CDR3 sequence (DNA): TGTGCCAGCAGCTCGACAACGGGGGAGGCAGATACGCAGTATTTT. It specifies CASSSTTGEADTQYF.